This TCR beta chain is from a study of cytomegalovirus exposure and HLA in healthy donors. Findings and caveats of the study: Most of the CMV-associated TCR beta chains (in a later analysis) appeared to be HLA-restricted. Later on, a genetic analysis was performed. It linked a missense variant in DCLRE1C with V- and J-gene trimming of TCR beta. Another analysis was done later, and it associated 16,951 TCR beta sequences with HLA alleles at 0.05 false discovery rate.

The PCR ran on 60 Vbeta and 13 Jbeta primers. Sequencing used immunoSEQ multiplex PCR; TCRdb keeps in-frame clones, though not all of them. The data hold tens of thousands of clones, with more than 55% observed a single time. The V end was cut by 1 base, the J end by 6 bases, with 8 bases between. This CDR3 comprises 13 residues. Germline CDR1 reads SGHNT; CDR2 reads YYREEE (reference sequence). As concerns this clone: Its antigen is not identified.

The chain recombines TRBV5-4 with TRBJ2-1; a weak D match, TRBD2 (6 bases). Input material: PBMCs. The sequence derives from a woman under 40 in good health and CMV-seropositive. The CDR3 coding sequence is TGTGCCAGCAGCTTGAGGGACTCCAATGAGCAGTTCTTC. Its translation is CASSLRDSNEQFF.